The 20 T cell receptor beta chains in this list originate from one sample, sequenced in a study of PD-1 blockade in classical Hodgkin lymphoma. Exposure to brentuximab vedotin varied, and each patient had relapsed following autologous stem cell transplantation. Clones were sequenced by immunoSEQ multiplex PCR, and TCRdb holds only the in-frame ones, with some missing. There are tens of thousands of clones in the sample; less than 85% occur only once, and about 15% lies in the top ten. This specimen was peripheral blood mononuclear cells (PBMCs), taken before the second cycle of nivolumab. These receptors were collected from a human donor with classical Hodgkin lymphoma.

The chain is built from TRBV28 and TRBJ2-3; D is perhaps TRBD2 (5 bases). The germline CDR1 and CDR2 sequences are MDHEN and SYDVKM. V dropped 3 bases and J dropped 7 bases, with 8 bases sitting between them. The CDR3 covers 12 residues. CDR3 protein: CASSFEGNTQYF. CDR3 nucleotide sequence: TGTGCCAGCAGTTTTGAGGGAAATACGCAGTATTTT.

Comments on this clone: Compared with germline, one end of the junction differs, possibly owing to a read error. The chain employs TRBV25-1 and TRBJ1-1; D perhaps matches TRBD1 (6 bases). In germline, CDR1 is MGHDK, CDR2 SYGVNS. The CDR3 loop spans 12 amino acids. The DNA for the CDR3 is TGTGCCAGCAGTGACCTAAATGACAGGCTTGGCTTT. Amino acid sequence: CASSDLNDRLGF.

The chain uses TRBV11-2 and TRBJ2-1; D gene ambiguous. V lost 3 bases to trimming and J lost 6 bases, with 6 bases between them. This CDR3 contains 12 residues. Germline CDR1 is SGHAT and CDR2 is FQNNGV. CDR3 sequence: CASSFRPNEQFF. CDR3 nucleotide sequence: TGTGCCAGCAGCTTTCGGCCCAATGAGCAGTTCTTC.

This chain connects TRBV7-8 to TRBJ1-5; 8 bases are shared with TRBD1. The germline CDR1 and CDR2 sequences are SGHVS and FQNEAQ. CDR3 length equals 15 residues. Germline trimming cut 5 bases from V and 0 bases from J; bases unmatched to any gene: 3. The CDR3, as DNA: TGTGCCAGCAGCACAGGGGGGTATAGCAATCAGCCCCAGCATTTT. Amino acid sequence: CASSTGGYSNQPQHF.

The V call is TRBV6-1, the J call TRBJ1-1; D gene ambiguous. Per germline, CDR1 MNHNS and CDR2 SASEGT. Trimming stripped 1 base from V and 4 bases from J, with 7 bases between. The CDR3 extends over 13 amino acids. The CDR3 here is CASSEEVATEAFF. CDR3 DNA: TGTGCCAGCAGTGAAGAAGTGGCCACTGAAGCTTTCTTT.

The chain carries TRBV10-3 and TRBJ1-1; tentatively, D is TRBD1 (5 bases). This CDR3 contains 15 residues. V gave up 2 bases and J gave up 6 bases, with 16 bases separating them. Germline loops: CDR1 ENHRY, CDR2 SYGVKD. The chain's CDR3 is CAISERGGGWAEAFF. DNA for the CDR3: TGTGCCATCAGTGAGAGGGGCGGCGGGTGGGCTGAAGCTTTCTTT.

The chain has TRBV7-9 and TRBJ2-1; D remains unclear. V lost 0 bases, J lost 0 bases, and 9 bases lay in between. The CDR3 has 16 residues. In germline, CDR1 is SEHNR, CDR2 FQNEAQ (reference sequence). CDR3 region: CASSLAVSSSYNEQFF. In DNA, the CDR3 is TGTGCCAGCAGCTTAGCTGTCTCAAGCTCCTACAATGAGCAGTTCTTC. Based on the CDR3 plus reference TRBV7-9 and TRBJ2-1, the full variable domain is DTGVSQNPRHKITKRGQNVTFRCDPISEHNRLYWYRQTLGQGPEFLTYFQNEAQLEKSRLLSDRFSAERPKGSFSTLEIQRTEQGDSAMYLCASSLAVSSSYNEQFFGPGTRLTVL.

The rearrangement uses TRBV28 and TRBJ2-1, with 10 bases fitting TRBD2. CDR3 length equals 16 residues. Looked up from germline, CDR1 is MDHEN and CDR2 is SYDVKM. V gave up 5 bases and J gave up 6 bases; unmatched junction bases: 10. The CDR3 DNA reads TGTGCCAGCAGTCGACCACTAGCGGGAAGTCTCAATGAGCAGTTCTTC. Translating it yields CASSRPLAGSLNEQFF.

This clone was detected only once. The gene calls are TRBV6-5 and TRBJ2-1; 12 bases are a match to TRBD2. The CDR3 length is 15 residues. With 2 bases clipped from V and 5 bases from J, the junction kept 1 base outside the gene matches. The germline gives CDR1 MNHEY, CDR2 SVGAGI. The CDR3 nucleotides read TGTGCCAGCAGTTACAGGACTAGCGGGGACAATGAGCAGTTCTTC. It translates to CASSYRTSGDNEQFF.

The sample holds a few counts of this clone. The chain joins TRBV30 to TRBJ1-1; D unresolved. CDR1 GTSNPN and CDR2 SVGIG come from the germline V gene (reference sequence). Trimming took off 4 bases at V and 1 base at J, with 13 bases between the two ends. CDR3 size: 14 residues. CDR3 nucleotides: TGTGCCTGGACTCCGGGTTATGGGAACACTGAAGCTTTCTTT. Its translation is CAWTPGYGNTEAFF.

This chain joins TRBV25-1 and TRBJ2-7; D perhaps matches TRBD2 (5 bases). This CDR3 region has 14 residues. The V gene lost 2 bases and the J gene lost 1 base, with 9 bases spanning the gap. Germline V lookup: CDR1 MGHDK, CDR2 SYGVNS. CDR3 bases: TGTGCCAGCAGTGAAACAGACTATTCCTACGAGCAGTACTTC. Its translation: CASSETDYSYEQYF.

This clone was seen only once. The chain links TRBV18 to TRBJ2-7; 8 positions agree with TRBD2. This CDR3 is built from 18 residues. Per germline, CDR1 KGHSH and CDR2 LQKENI. V was clipped by 4 bases and J by 7 bases; unmatched bases: 21. CDR3 in amino acids: CASSRLTSGGSQGGEQYF. For the CDR3, the DNA is TGTGCCAGCTCACGTCTCACTAGCGGAGGTTCTCAGGGCGGAGAGCAGTACTTC.

This chain connects TRBV28 to TRBJ2-3; D may be TRBD1 (6 bases). The CDR3 consists of 12 residues. Trimming took 6 bases from V and 3 from J, leaving 7 bases between them. Germline lookup yields CDR1 MDHEN and CDR2 SYDVKM. Written as DNA, the CDR3 is TGTGCCAGCAGCACAGGGACAGATACGCAGTATTTT. Encoded protein: CASSTGTDTQYF.

This clone has a handful of counts. The V and J genes are TRBV19 and TRBJ2-6, with 8 nucleotides matching TRBD1. The CDR3 contains 16 residues. The germline CDR1 and CDR2 sequences are LNHDA and SQIVND (reference sequence). The ends lost 5 bases at V and 2 bases at J; junction bases unmatched: 5. Here the CDR3 reads CASSSRTGTGANVLTF. The CDR3 bases are TGTGCCAGTAGTTCGAGGACAGGGACTGGGGCCAACGTCCTGACTTTC.

V and J are TRBV6-5 and TRBJ2-7; TRBD2 matches at 9 bases. V was pared by 5 bases and J by 2 bases, with 4 bases of the junction left unmatched. The CDR3 sequence is 14 residues long. The germline CDR1 and CDR2 sequences are MNHEY and SVGAGI. The CDR3 DNA reads TGTGCCAGCAGTAAGACTAGCGGCACCTACGAGCAGTACTTC. This sequence encodes CASSKTSGTYEQYF.

The rearrangement joins TRBV7-9 to TRBJ2-7; 8 bases align to TRBD1. Germline CDR1 SEHNR, CDR2 FQNEAQ (reference sequence). With 6 bases clipped from V and 2 bases from J, the junction kept 3 bases outside the gene matches. The CDR3 consists of 13 residues. CDR3 DNA: TGTGCCAGCAGGTGGGGACAGGCCTACGAGCAGTACTTC. Its translation is CASRWGQAYEQYF.

The J gene is TRBJ2-5, the V gene TRBV5-4; the D gene is possibly TRBD1 (5 bases). From germline, CDR1 is SGHNT and CDR2 YYREEE (reference sequence). CDR3 length: 14 amino acids. V gave up 4 bases and J gave up 0 bases, with 10 bases separating them. CDR3 nucleotides: TGTGCCAGCAGCCCCGGACAAAACCAAGAGACCCAGTACTTC. As protein: CASSPGQNQETQYF.

The gene calls are TRBV7-9 and TRBJ2-2; weak D call: TRBD2 (6 bases). CDR1 and CDR2 (germline): SEHNR, FQNEAQ (reference sequence). V gave up 3 bases and J gave up 6 bases, with 17 bases separating them. The length of the CDR3 is 16 residues. This CDR3 is CASSFQTGSRAGELFF. The CDR3 region has the DNA TGTGCCAGCAGCTTTCAAACCGGGAGTCGGGCCGGGGAGCTGTTTTTT.

This clone was seen only once. This chain links TRBV9 with TRBJ2-3; 10 bases map to TRBD2. This CDR3 has 18 residues. CDR1 and CDR2 (germline): SGDLS, YYNGEE. J gave up 1 base and V 4 bases, and 12 bases lay outside the gene matches. CDR3 nucleotide sequence: TGTGCCAGCAGCACCGGCGGGGTAGCGGGAGGCCGCACAGATACGCAGTATTTT. Translation gives CASSTGGVAGGRTDTQYF.

This sequence joins TRBV4-1 and TRBJ2-7; D is perhaps TRBD2 (5 bases). Germline CDR1 is MGHRA and CDR2 is YSYEKL. Between the trimmed V and J ends, which lost 0 bases and 2 bases, there was a span of 20 bases. The CDR3 covers 18 residues. The CDR3 here is CASSQETGRVALPYEQYF. For the CDR3, the DNA is TGCGCCAGCAGCCAAGAAACCGGTCGGGTAGCGTTACCCTACGAGCAGTACTTC.